This TCR beta chain was captured by sequencing in a study of blood T cells in healthy people across ages. Study-level points and caveats: Possibly, changes in expanded clonotypes were confounded because donor CMV status was unknown.

Next came a second PCR, run for about 7 to 12 cycles, which used a sample-barcoded 5' primer along with a J-beta primer mix. TCRdb re-called the 5' RACE reads with MiXCR, one entry per CDR3 protein. The repertoire includes about 650,000 distinct CDR3 sequences, about 30% of them detected once, and 15% sits in the top ten. V lost 0 bases and J lost 4, with 7 bases in between. The CDR3 totals 14 residues. Germline V gene lookup returns CDR1 LGHNA and CDR2 YNFKEQ. Per sample, a minimum of 6.5 million PBMCs were isolated. A few counts support this clonotype. Its specificity is not known. The rearrangement joins TRBV4-2 to TRBJ1-5, with D unresolved. Sequencing was carried out using blood. The sequence derives from a woman at least 80 years old in good health. The CDR3 coding sequence is TGTGCCAGCAGCCAAGATGGCATAAATCAGCCCCAGCATTTT. This encodes CASSQDGINQPQHF.